The rows below give T cell receptor beta chains drawn from one sample of a study of human T cells and chemical hapten exposure. TCRdb independently ran MiXCR on the RACE reads; one entry per CDR3 protein. The sample lists 180,000 or so distinct CDR3 sequences, almost 30% occurring once. The input for sequencing was whole blood, taken in connection with sensitization to the hapten diphenylcyclopropenone (DPC). These receptors were taken from a woman in her 30s with alopecia areata. Some clones in this sample may be carry-over from other donors' samples. Each CDR3 is given with its conserved first and last residue. Clone size is given for some rows only: seen once, a few or many times, or a class if the clone is expanded.

TRBJ2-7	few	TRBV6-2/TRBV6-3	15	CASSQGTGRSYEQYF
TRBJ2-7	.	TRBV5-1	14	CASSVRGDSYEQYF
TRBJ2-1	.	TRBV6-2/TRBV6-3	10	CASARVEQFF
TRBJ1-1	.	TRBV29-1	15	CSVPGTGKLNTEAFF
TRBJ1-2	.	TRBV28	14	CASSLTGSNYGYTF
TRBJ2-3	.	TRBV15	15	CAILNSGRGADTQYF
TRBJ2-7	few	TRBV5-8	13	CASSLFRGYEQYF
TRBJ2-7	few	TRBV28	15	CASSADVSGTYEQYF
TRBJ1-1	.	TRBV20-1	12	CSAGQPSTEAFF
TRBJ2-5	.	TRBV3-1	15	CASSQDGLAQETQYF
TRBJ1-1	.	TRBV7-8	15	CASSRTGQANTEAFF